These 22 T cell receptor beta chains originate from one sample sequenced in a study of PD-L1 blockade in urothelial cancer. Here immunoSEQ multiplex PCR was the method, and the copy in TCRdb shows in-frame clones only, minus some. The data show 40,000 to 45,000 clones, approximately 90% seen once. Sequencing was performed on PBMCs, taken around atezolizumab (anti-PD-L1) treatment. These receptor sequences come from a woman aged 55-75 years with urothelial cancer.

CDR3 nucleotides: TGTGCCAGCAGCTTAGATAGGGGACTAGACGAGCAGTACTTC. Residues: CASSLDRGLDEQYF. V gene TRBV7-2 combines with J gene TRBJ2-7; TRBD2 agrees at 8 bases. Trimming took 1 base from V and 5 from J; bases not matched to a gene: 4. The CDR3 totals 14 residues. From germline, CDR1 is SGHTA and CDR2 FQGNSA.

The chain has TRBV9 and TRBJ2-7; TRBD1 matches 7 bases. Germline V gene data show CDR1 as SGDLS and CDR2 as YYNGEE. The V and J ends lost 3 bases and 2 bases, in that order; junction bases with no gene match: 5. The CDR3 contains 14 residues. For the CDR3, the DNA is TGTGCCAGCAGCGCCTGGGACAGCACCTACGAGCAGTACTTC. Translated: CASSAWDSTYEQYF.

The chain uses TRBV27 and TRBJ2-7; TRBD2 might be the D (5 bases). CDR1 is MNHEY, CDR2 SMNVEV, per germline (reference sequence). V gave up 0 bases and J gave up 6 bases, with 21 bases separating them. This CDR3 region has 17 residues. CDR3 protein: CASSLSPGSRIGPEQYF. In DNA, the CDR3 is TGTGCCAGCAGTTTATCGCCGGGATCCCGGATAGGGCCCGAGCAGTACTTC.

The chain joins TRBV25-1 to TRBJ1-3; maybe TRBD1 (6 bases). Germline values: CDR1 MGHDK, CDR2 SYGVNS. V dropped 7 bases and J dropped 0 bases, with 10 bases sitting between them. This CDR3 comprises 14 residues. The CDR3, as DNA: TGTGCCAGCATTGGGGGCCTCTCTGGAAACACCATATATTTT. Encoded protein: CASIGGLSGNTIYF.

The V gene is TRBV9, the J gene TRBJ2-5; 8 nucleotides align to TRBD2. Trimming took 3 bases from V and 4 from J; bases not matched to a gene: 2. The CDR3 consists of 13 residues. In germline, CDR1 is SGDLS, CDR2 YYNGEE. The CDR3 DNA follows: TGTGCCAGCAGCGGGCTAGCGGGAGAGACCCAGTACTTC. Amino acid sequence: CASSGLAGETQYF.

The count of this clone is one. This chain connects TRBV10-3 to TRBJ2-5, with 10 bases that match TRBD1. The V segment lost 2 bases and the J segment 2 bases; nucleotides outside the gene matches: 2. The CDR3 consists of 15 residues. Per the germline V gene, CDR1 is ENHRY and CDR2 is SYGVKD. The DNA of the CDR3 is TGTGCCATCAGTGAGGGGACAGGGGAACAAGAGACCCAGTACTTC. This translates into CAISEGTGEQETQYF.

CDR3 bases: TGTGCCAGCAGAGCCTTAGGTGATTCGGGTTCACCCCTCCACTTT. It is translated as CASRALGDSGSPLHF. The chain combines TRBV6-5 with TRBJ1-6; D gene ambiguous. The V gene lost 6 bases and the J gene lost 9 bases, with 18 bases spanning the gap. The CDR3 runs 15 residues. Germline V gives CDR1 MNHEY, CDR2 SVGAGI.

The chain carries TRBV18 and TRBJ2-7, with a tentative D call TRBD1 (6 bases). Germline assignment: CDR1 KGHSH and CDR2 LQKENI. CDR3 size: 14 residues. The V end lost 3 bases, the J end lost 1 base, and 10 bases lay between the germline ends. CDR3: CASSPTQGSYEQYF. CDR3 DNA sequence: TGTGCCAGCTCACCTACCCAGGGGTCCTACGAGCAGTACTTC.

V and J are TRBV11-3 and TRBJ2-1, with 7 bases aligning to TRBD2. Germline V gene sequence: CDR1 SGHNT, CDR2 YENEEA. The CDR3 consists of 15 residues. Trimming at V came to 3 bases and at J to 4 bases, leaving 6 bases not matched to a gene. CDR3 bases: TGTGCCAGCAGCTTTAGGTCTAGCGGTTACAATGAGCAGTTCTTC. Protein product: CASSFRSSGYNEQFF.

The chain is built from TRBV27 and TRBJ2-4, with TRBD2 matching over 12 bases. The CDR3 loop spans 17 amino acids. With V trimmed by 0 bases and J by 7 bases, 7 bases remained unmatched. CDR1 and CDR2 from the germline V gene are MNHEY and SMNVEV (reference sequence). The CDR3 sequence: CASSLSASGGALNIQYF. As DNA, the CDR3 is TGTGCCAGCAGTTTATCAGCTAGCGGGGGGGCCTTGAACATTCAGTACTTC.

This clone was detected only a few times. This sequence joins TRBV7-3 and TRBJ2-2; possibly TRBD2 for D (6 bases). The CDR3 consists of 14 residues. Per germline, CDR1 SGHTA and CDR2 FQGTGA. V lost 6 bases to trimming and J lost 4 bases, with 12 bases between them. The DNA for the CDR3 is TGTGCCAGCAGTTACCAGGGAGGCACCGGGGAGCTGTTTTTT. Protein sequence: CASSYQGGTGELFF.

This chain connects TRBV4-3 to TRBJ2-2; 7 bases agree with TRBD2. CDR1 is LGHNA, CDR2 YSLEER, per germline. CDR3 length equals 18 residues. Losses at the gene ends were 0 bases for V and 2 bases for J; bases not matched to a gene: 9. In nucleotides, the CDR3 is TGCGCCAGCAGCCAAGATGTGGGCGGGGGACCCAACACCGGGGAGCTGTTTTTT. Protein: CASSQDVGGGPNTGELFF.

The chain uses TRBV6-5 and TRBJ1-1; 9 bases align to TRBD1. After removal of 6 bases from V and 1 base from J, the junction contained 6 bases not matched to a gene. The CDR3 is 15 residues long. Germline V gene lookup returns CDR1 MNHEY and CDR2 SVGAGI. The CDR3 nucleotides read TGTGCCAGCAGCGGGACAGGGTACAAGAACACTGAAGCTTTCTTT. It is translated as CASSGTGYKNTEAFF.

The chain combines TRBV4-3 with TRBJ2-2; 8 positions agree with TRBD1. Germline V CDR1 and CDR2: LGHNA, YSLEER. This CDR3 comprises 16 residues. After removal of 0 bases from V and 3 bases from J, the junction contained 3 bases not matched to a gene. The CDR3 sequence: CASSQDQGADTGELFF. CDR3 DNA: TGCGCCAGCAGCCAAGATCAGGGGGCGGACACCGGGGAGCTGTTTTTT.

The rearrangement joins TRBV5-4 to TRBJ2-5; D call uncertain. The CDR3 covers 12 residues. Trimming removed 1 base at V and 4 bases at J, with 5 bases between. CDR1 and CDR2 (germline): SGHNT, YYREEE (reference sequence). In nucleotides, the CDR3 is TGTGCCAGCAGCTTGTATAGAGAGACCCAGTACTTC. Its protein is CASSLYRETQYF.

DNA of the CDR3: TGTGCCAGCAGCTTAGCGGGAGGGGCCTACGAGCAGTACTTC. This codes for CASSLAGGAYEQYF. V and J are TRBV11-2 and TRBJ2-7, with 8 positions matching TRBD2. The germline gives CDR1 SGHAT, CDR2 FQNNGV. V lost 1 base and J lost 2; bases outside the gene matches: 1. The CDR3 is 14 residues long.

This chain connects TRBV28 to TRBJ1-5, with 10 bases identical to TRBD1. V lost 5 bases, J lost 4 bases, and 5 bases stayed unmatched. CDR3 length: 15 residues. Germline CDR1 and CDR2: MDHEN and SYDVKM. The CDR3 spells CASSATGGGNQPQHF. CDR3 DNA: TGTGCCAGCAGTGCGACAGGGGGCGGGAATCAGCCCCAGCATTTT.

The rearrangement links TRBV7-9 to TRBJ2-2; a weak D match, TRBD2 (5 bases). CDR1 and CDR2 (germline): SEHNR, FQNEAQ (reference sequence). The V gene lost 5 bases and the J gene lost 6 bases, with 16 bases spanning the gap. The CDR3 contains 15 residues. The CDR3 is CASSQSRLLPGELFF. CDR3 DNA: TGTGCCAGCAGCCAATCCCGACTACTGCCCGGGGAGCTGTTTTTT. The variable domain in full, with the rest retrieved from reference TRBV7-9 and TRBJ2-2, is DTGVSQNPRHKITKRGQNVTFRCDPISEHNRLYWYRQTLGQGPEFLTYFQNEAQLEKSRLLSDRFSAERPKGSFSTLEIQRTEQGDSAMYLCASSQSRLLPGELFFGEGSRLTVL.

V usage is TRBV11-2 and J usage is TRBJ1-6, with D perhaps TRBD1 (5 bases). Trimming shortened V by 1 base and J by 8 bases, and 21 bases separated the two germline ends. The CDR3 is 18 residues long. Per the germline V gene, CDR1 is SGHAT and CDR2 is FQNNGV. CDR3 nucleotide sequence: TGTGCCAGCAGCTTAGTAGGCCAATTGGGCAGGGAAGATTCACCCCTCCACTTT. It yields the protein CASSLVGQLGREDSPLHF.

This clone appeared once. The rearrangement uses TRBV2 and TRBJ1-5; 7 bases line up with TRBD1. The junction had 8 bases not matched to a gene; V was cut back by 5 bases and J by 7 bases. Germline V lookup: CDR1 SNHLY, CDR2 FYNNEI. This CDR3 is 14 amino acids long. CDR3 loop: CASSHGQVGQPQHF. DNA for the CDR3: TGTGCCAGCAGTCACGGACAGGTAGGCCAGCCCCAGCATTTT.

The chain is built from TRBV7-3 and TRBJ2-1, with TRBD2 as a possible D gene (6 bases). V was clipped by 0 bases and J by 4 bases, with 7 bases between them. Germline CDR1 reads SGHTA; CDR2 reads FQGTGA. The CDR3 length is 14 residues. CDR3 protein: CASSLTGTYNEQFF. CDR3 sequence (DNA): TGTGCCAGCAGCTTAACGGGGACTTACAATGAGCAGTTCTTC.

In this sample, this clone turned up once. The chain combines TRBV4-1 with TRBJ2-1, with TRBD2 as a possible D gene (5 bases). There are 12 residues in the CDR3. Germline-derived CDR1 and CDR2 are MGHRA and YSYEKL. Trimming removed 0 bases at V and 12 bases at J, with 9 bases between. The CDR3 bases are TGCGCCAGCAGCCAAGATCTACGGGGGCAGTTCTTC. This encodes CASSQDLRGQFF.